This T cell receptor beta chain was recorded in a study of T cells in Graves' hyperthyroidism and ophthalmopathy. General study findings and limits: Prediction of ophthalmopathy progression came a median 6.5 months pre-onset. Ophthalmopathy and stable hyperthyroidism were separated by a 13 V-J model.

Diagnostic decisions used clinical symptoms, serum thyroxine and TRAb, thyroid ultrasound and orbital computed tomography. This clonotype was found many times. No antigen is known for it. With V trimmed by 6 bases and J by 7 bases, 7 bases remained unmatched. Germline V gene sequence: CDR1 SNHLY, CDR2 FYNNEI. The CDR3 runs to 14 residues. RNA transcripts gave rise to amplified TCR beta CDR3 regions. The HTBI primer set was used in a first-round RT-PCR of the TCR CDR3. TCRdb reprocessed the multiplex PCR reads with MiXCR, giving one entry per CDR3 protein. The sample gives around 660,000 distinct CDR3 sequences, about 45% of which show up once; approximately 6.8% is in the top ten.

The rearrangement joins TRBV2 to TRBJ1-4; 8 bases map to TRBD1. Sequencing was carried out using peripheral blood or thyroid tissue (not recorded which). This receptor was taken from an adult man with Graves' disease, either hyperthyroidism or ophthalmopathy (not recorded which). In DNA, the CDR3 is TGTGCCAGCAGCAGGGGGCGAGGAGGTGAAAAACTGTTTTTT. Translated, it gives CASSRGRGGEKLFF.